One and the same sample provided the 15 T cell receptor beta chains below, sequenced in a study of prognosis after radiotherapy for stage I lung cancer. From genomic DNA, TCR beta CDR3 was amplified by two-round multiplex PCR. The use of primers specific to each TRBV and TRBJ gene characterized first-round PCR. TCRdb passed the multiplex PCR reads through MiXCR, listing each CDR3 protein once. The sample has about 59,000 distinct CDR3 sequences, about 25% seen once. Sequences were derived from PBMCs, sampled before or after stereotactic body radiation therapy (not recorded which). Receptors were obtained from a donor aged 50 or older with non-small cell lung cancer.

This clonotype was observed many times. The genes are TRBV11-1 and TRBJ1-4; 9 nucleotides match TRBD1. CDR1 is SGHAT and CDR2 is FQDESV in the germline V gene (reference sequence). Germline trimming cut 4 bases from V and 3 bases from J; bases unmatched to any gene: 3. The CDR3 covers 15 residues. CDR3 coding DNA: TGTGCCAGCAGCTCAACAGGGGGCTCTAATGAAAAACTGTTTTTT. It specifies CASSSTGGSNEKLFF.

This clonotype was counted at least ten times. The rearrangement uses TRBV12-3 or TRBV12-4 and TRBJ1-1; D gene uncertain. V shed 5 bases and J shed 1 base, with 11 bases lying between them. The CDR3 has 14 residues. CDR3: CASSPLAGNTEAFF. The DNA of the CDR3 is TGTGCCAGCAGTCCCCTTGCGGGGAACACTGAAGCTTTCTTT.

To note about this clonotype: Germline is not matched at one junction end, which may reflect a read error. The chain is built from TRBV10-3 and TRBJ1-2; a weak D match, TRBD1 (6 bases). CDR1 and CDR2 from the germline V gene are ENHRY and SYGVKD. The CDR3 is 17 residues long. The CDR3 region has the DNA TGTACCATCAGTGACGAGGTGAGGACAGCCCACGCGTATGGCTACACCTTC. This codes for CTISDEVRTAHAYGYTF.

This clonotype was counted ten times or more. The chain employs TRBV5-4 and TRBJ1-1; 7 bases are a match to TRBD1. After removal of 5 bases from V and 5 bases from J, the junction contained 6 bases not matched to a gene. CDR1 is SGHNT and CDR2 is YYREEE in the germline V gene (reference sequence). The CDR3 is 13 amino acids. CDR3 in DNA: TGTGCCAGCAGTATCAGCAGGGGGACTGAAGCTTTCTTT. Protein: CASSISRGTEAFF. Full variable domain (rest looked up from reference TRBV5-4 and TRBJ1-1): ETGVTQSPTHLIKTRGQQVTLRCSSQSGHNTVSWYQQALGQGPQFIFQYYREEENGRGNFPPRFSGLQFPNYSSELNVNALELDDSALYLCASSISRGTEAFFGQGTRLTVV.

The chain employs TRBV12-3 or TRBV12-4 and TRBJ1-5; D gene ambiguous. V lost 6 bases, J lost 7 bases, and 19 bases lay in between. The CDR3 has 15 residues. The CDR3 DNA is TGTGCCAGCAGCCAGACAAGCAGCGCGTCGCAGCCCCAGCATTTT. Translating gives CASSQTSSASQPQHF.

With regard to this clonotype: This may stem from a read error, because a much larger clone lies one nucleotide away. The chain couples TRBV6-1 to TRBJ2-5; 7 bases map to TRBD2. CDR3 length equals 14 residues. Germline CDR1 reads MNHNS; CDR2 reads SASEGT. The CDR3 protein is CASKNGGTQESQYF. The CDR3 DNA reads TGTGCCAGCAAAAACGGGGGGACCCAAGAGTCCCAGTACTTC.

This clonotype was counted ten times or more. The rearrangement joins TRBV18 to TRBJ1-2, with D possibly TRBD1 on 5 matching bases. CDR3 length equals 13 residues. Between the trimmed V and J ends, which lost 2 bases and 2 bases, there was a span of 6 bases. Germline-derived CDR1 and CDR2 are KGHSH and LQKENI. CDR3 sequence: CASSPGGNYGYTF. Written as DNA, the CDR3 is TGTGCCAGCTCACCAGGGGGGAACTATGGCTACACCTTC.

This clonotype was seen repeatedly, ten times or more. The chain employs TRBV20-1 and TRBJ2-5; D not certain. V dropped 0 bases and J dropped 5 bases, with 19 bases sitting between them. Germline CDR1 DFQATT, CDR2 SNEGSKA (reference sequence). The CDR3 extends over 16 amino acids. CDR3 nucleotide sequence: TGCAGTGCTAGAGATCCCACAAGAATAAATCGGGAGACCCAGTACTTC. Its protein product is CSARDPTRINRETQYF.

Of note for this clonotype: A far more abundant clone sits one base away, making this likely a read error. The chain is built from TRBV6-5 and TRBJ1-1; TRBD1 agrees at 7 bases. J was trimmed by 1 base and V by 0 bases; bases with no gene match: 2. The CDR3 loop spans 15 amino acids. Per germline, CDR1 MNHEY and CDR2 SVGAGI. CDR3 nucleotide sequence: TGTGCCAGCAGTTACTCCAAGGGGGCGAACACTGAAGCTTTCTTT. It is translated as CASSYSKGANTEAFF.

Details on this clonotype: It may be a read error: a sequence one base away is much more abundant. The V gene is TRBV4-3, the J gene TRBJ1-6; possible D gene TRBD1, 5 bases. The germline V gene encodes CDR1 LGHNA and CDR2 YSLEER. The CDR3 covers 15 residues. CDR3 region: CASRQDTKGNSPLHF. The CDR3 DNA reads as TGCGCCAGCAGACAAGATACGAAGGGGAATTCACCCCTCCACTTT.

This clonotype was seen repeatedly, ten times or more. The rearrangement uses TRBV28 and TRBJ1-1; a weak D match, TRBD1 (5 bases). Germline V CDR1 and CDR2: MDHEN, SYDVKM. V lost 8 bases to trimming and J lost 2 bases, with 12 bases between them. The CDR3 covers 13 residues. Written as DNA, the CDR3 is TGTGCCAGCTCCTCAGGGAGTAACACTGAAGCTTTCTTT. Translated, it gives CASSSGSNTEAFF.

In this sample, this clonotype turned up many times. The chain carries TRBV6-5 and TRBJ2-5, with a tentative D call TRBD2 (6 bases). This CDR3 contains 13 residues. In germline, CDR1 is MNHEY, CDR2 SVGAGI. Deletions cut 0 bases from V and 4 bases from J, with 6 bases between. The CDR3 region has the DNA TGTGCCAGCAGTTACTCGCGGGGAGAGACCCAGTACTTC. Its translation: CASSYSRGETQYF.

At least ten counts were recorded for this clonotype. The gene calls are TRBV5-1 and TRBJ1-2, with 10 positions matching TRBD1. CDR3 length: 15 amino acids. From germline, CDR1 is SGHRS and CDR2 YFSETQ. V dropped 4 bases and J dropped 3; count of bases not matched to a gene: 6. CDR3: CASSPGTGVYYGYTF. CDR3 DNA: TGCGCCAGCAGCCCGGGGACAGGGGTCTACTATGGCTACACCTTC.

About this clonotype itself: Just one base apart from a much larger clone, this may be a read error. The rearrangement joins TRBV6-1 to TRBJ1-4; D may be TRBD1 (6 bases). Germline V gene lookup returns CDR1 MNHNS and CDR2 SASEGT. V lost 6 bases and J lost 13, with 21 bases in between. CDR3 size: 14 residues. CDR3: CASSRADGGPRLFF. The DNA of the CDR3 is TGTGCCAGCAGCCGGGCCGACGGGGGCCCCCGACTGTTTTTT.

This clonotype came up many times. The chain employs TRBV6-1 and TRBJ2-2; TRBD2 matches at 14 bases. The CDR3 runs 15 residues. The V segment lost 8 bases and the J segment 1 base; nucleotides outside the gene matches: 0. The germline V gene encodes CDR1 MNHNS and CDR2 SASEGT. The CDR3 sequence is CASGTSGGNTGELFF. For the CDR3, the DNA is TGTGCCAGCGGGACTAGCGGGGGGAACACCGGGGAGCTGTTTTTT.